One sample yielded the 17 T cell receptor beta chains listed below, sequenced in a study of T-cell memory formation after mild COVID-19. From the 5' RACE reads, TCRdb called clonotypes with MiXCR, one entry per CDR3 protein. The profile shows 150,000 to 200,000 distinct CDR3 sequences, around 20% of them singletons. The material sequenced was PBMCs or a T cell subset sorted from them (not recorded which). The receptors originated from a man aged 18 to 29 who had mild COVID-19 (a few samples of this study predate the infection). Cell type and time point are not known.

The V call is TRBV6-2 or TRBV6-3, the J call TRBJ2-7; 7 bases map to TRBD1. The CDR3 sequence is 15 residues long. Germline V CDR1 and CDR2: MNHEY, SVGEGT. The V gene end was trimmed by 6 bases and the J gene end by 0 bases; junction bases not matched to a gene: 8. CDR3 in amino acids: CASRPTGISSYEQYV. The CDR3 DNA reads TGTGCCAGCAGACCGACAGGGATCAGCTCCTACGAGCAGTACGTC.

The chain carries TRBV7-2 and TRBJ1-5; D gene ambiguous. The V and J ends lost 3 bases and 4 bases respectively, with 7 bases between them. Germline values: CDR1 SGHTA, CDR2 FQGNSA. The CDR3 runs 13 residues. The CDR3 coding sequence is TGTGCCAGCAGCTTTCAGGAGAATCAGCCCCAGCATTTT. This sequence encodes CASSFQENQPQHF.

This clonotype appeared a few times. V is TRBV7-6 and J is TRBJ2-5; tentatively, D is TRBD2 (5 bases). Germline CDR1 reads SGHVS; CDR2 reads FNYEAQ. V lost 4 bases and J lost 5, with 11 bases in between. This CDR3 contains 13 residues. DNA of the CDR3: TGTGCCAGCAGCTCGGACTGGCGGGAGACCCAGTACTTC. This gives the protein CASSSDWRETQYF.

This clonotype occurred a few times. V usage is TRBV4-1 and J usage is TRBJ2-7; D not certain. This CDR3 contains 12 residues. Germline V gives CDR1 MGHRA, CDR2 YSYEKL. The germline V and J ends were trimmed by 1 base and 2 bases, with 3 bases remaining between them. Here the CDR3 DNA reads TGCGCCAGCAGCCAAGGGACCTACGAGCAGTACTTC. This encodes CASSQGTYEQYF.

This rearrangement joins TRBV5-1 to TRBJ1-6, with 8 positions matching TRBD1. This CDR3 is 17 amino acids long. Germline-derived CDR1 and CDR2 are SGHRS and YFSETQ. Trimming cost V 4 bases and J 0 bases; bases outside gene matches: 6. CDR3 sequence: CASSDGQGGSYNSPLHF. DNA of the CDR3: TGCGCCAGCAGCGACGGACAGGGAGGCTCCTATAATTCACCCCTCCACTTT. Variable domain in full (rest from reference TRBV5-1 and TRBJ1-6): KAGVTQTPRYLIKTRGQQVTLSCSPISGHRSVSWYQQTPGQGLQFLFEYFSETQRNKGNFPGRFSGRQFSNSRSEMNVSTLELGDSALYLCASSDGQGGSYNSPLHFGNGTRLTVT.

This clonotype was seen more than once but under ten times. This chain joins TRBV12-3 or TRBV12-4 and TRBJ2-5; tentative D call: TRBD2 (6 bases). This CDR3 has 14 residues. V was shortened by 6 bases and J by 5 bases, with 16 bases between the two germline ends. This chain's CDR3 is CASSVPGTPETQYF. The CDR3 bases are TGTGCCAGCAGCGTGCCTGGGACTCCGGAGACCCAGTACTTC.

This clonotype has just a few counts. The J gene is TRBJ1-2, the V gene TRBV7-2; D perhaps matches TRBD1 (5 bases). This CDR3 spans 14 amino acids. Germline values: CDR1 SGHTA, CDR2 FQGNSA. V was pared by 3 bases and J by 4 bases, with 12 bases between. CDR3 in DNA: TGTGCCAGCAGCTTCGCCCGGGGCGCCTATGGCTACACCTTC. The encoded protein is CASSFARGAYGYTF.

The chain links TRBV27 to TRBJ2-1; 8 bases are shared with TRBD2. The CDR3 length is 15 residues. From germline, CDR1 is MNHEY and CDR2 SMNVEV (reference sequence). Trimming removed 5 bases from V and 6 bases from J; junction bases left unmatched: 9. The CDR3 here is CASSMSGGAINEQFF. For the CDR3, the DNA is TGTGCCAGCAGTATGTCCGGGGGGGCCATCAATGAGCAGTTCTTC.

The chain uses TRBV6-2 or TRBV6-3 and TRBJ2-1; D not certain. The CDR3 contains 12 residues. The V end lost 7 bases, the J end lost 10 bases, and 14 bases lay between the germline ends. CDR1 and CDR2 from the germline V gene are MNHEY and SVGEGT. The CDR3 DNA is TGTGCCAGCACAGTGGGAATAGGAGAGCAGTTCTTC. Translating it yields CASTVGIGEQFF.

The rearrangement uses TRBV5-6 and TRBJ2-2; D is undetermined. The CDR3 sequence is 14 residues long. Germline CDR1 reads SGHDT; CDR2 reads YYEEEE. V lost 0 bases, J lost 6 bases, and 9 bases lay in between. This chain's CDR3 is CASSLGVPAGELFF. The CDR3 coding sequence is TGTGCCAGCAGCTTGGGGGTGCCGGCCGGGGAGCTGTTTTTT. The whole variable domain, filled in from reference TRBV5-6 and TRBJ2-2, reads DAGVTQSPTHLIKTRGQQVTLRCSPKSGHDTVSWYQQALGQGPQFIFQYYEEEERQRGNFPDRFSGHQFPNYSSELNVNALLLGDSALYLCASSLGVPAGELFFGEGSRLTVL.

This clonotype was recorded a few times. The chain uses TRBV15 and TRBJ1-5; D is unresolved. CDR1 is LNHNV and CDR2 is YYDKDF in the germline V gene (reference sequence). This CDR3 is 14 amino acids long. V dropped 4 bases and J dropped 0 bases, with 7 bases sitting between them. DNA for the CDR3: TGTGCCACCAGCAAATACGGTAGCAATCAGCCCCAGCATTTT. It translates to CATSKYGSNQPQHF.

This clonotype was counted between two and nine times. This rearrangement joins TRBV5-1 to TRBJ1-6; unclear D gene. The germline V and J ends were trimmed by 2 bases and 7 bases, with 7 bases remaining between them. Germline V CDR1 and CDR2: SGHRS, YFSETQ. This CDR3 contains 13 residues. The CDR3 is CASSLTRNSPLHF. The CDR3 DNA is TGCGCCAGCAGCTTAACCAGGAATTCACCCCTCCACTTT.

The rearrangement uses TRBV20-1 and TRBJ1-5; no firm D call. Trimming stripped 6 bases from V and 0 bases from J, with 9 bases between. The germline gives CDR1 DFQATT, CDR2 SNEGSKA (reference sequence). The CDR3 has 13 residues. For the CDR3, the DNA is TGCAGTGCCTCCGAGTATAGCAATCAGCCCCAGCATTTT. Its protein product is CSASEYSNQPQHF.

This clonotype appeared a few times. The chain is built from TRBV3-1 and TRBJ1-1, with 8 bases matching TRBD1. The CDR3 length is 14 residues. V lost 3 bases, J lost 11 bases, and 11 bases stayed unmatched. Germline V CDR1 and CDR2: LGHDT, YNNKEL (reference sequence). The CDR3 protein is CASSQWTGLFAAFF. The CDR3 DNA reads TGTGCCAGCAGCCAGTGGACAGGGTTATTCGCGGCTTTCTTT.

This clonotype came up many times. The rearrangement joins TRBV5-1 to TRBJ1-1; D may be TRBD1 (5 bases). CDR3 length: 13 residues. V lost 4 bases and J lost 3, with 10 bases in between. Looked up from germline, CDR1 is SGHRS and CDR2 is YFSETQ. The CDR3 DNA is TGCGCCAGCAGCCCTGGGGGTTACACTGAAGCTTTCTTT. Protein product: CASSPGGYTEAFF.

This chain joins TRBV5-1 and TRBJ2-2; TRBD1 agrees at 9 bases. CDR1 SGHRS and CDR2 YFSETQ come from the germline V gene. The CDR3 covers 15 residues. Germline trimming cut 4 bases from V and 3 bases from J; bases unmatched to any gene: 4. The CDR3 is CASSKDRGYTGELFF. In nucleotides, the CDR3 is TGCGCCAGCAGCAAGGACAGGGGATACACCGGGGAGCTGTTTTTT.

This chain connects TRBV5-1 to TRBJ2-5, with D maybe TRBD2 (5 bases). The germline V gene encodes CDR1 SGHRS and CDR2 YFSETQ. V lost 0 bases to trimming and J lost 4 bases, with 7 bases between them. This CDR3 comprises 13 residues. This chain's CDR3 is CASSLGGAETQYF. CDR3 DNA: TGCGCCAGCAGCTTGGGGGGAGCAGAGACCCAGTACTTC.